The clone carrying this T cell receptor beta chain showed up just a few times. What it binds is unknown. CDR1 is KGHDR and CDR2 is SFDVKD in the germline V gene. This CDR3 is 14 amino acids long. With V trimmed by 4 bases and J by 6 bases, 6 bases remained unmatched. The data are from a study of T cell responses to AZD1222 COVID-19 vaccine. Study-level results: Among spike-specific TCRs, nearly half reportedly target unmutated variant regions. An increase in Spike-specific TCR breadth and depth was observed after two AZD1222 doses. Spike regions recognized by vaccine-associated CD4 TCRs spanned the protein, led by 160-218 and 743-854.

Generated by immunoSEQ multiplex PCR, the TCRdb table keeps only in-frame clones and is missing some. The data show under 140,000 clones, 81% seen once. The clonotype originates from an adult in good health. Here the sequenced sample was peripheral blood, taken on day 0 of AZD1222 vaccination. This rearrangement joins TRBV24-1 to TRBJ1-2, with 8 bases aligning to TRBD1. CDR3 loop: CATSEPGQGHGYTF. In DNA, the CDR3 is TGTGCCACCAGTGAGCCTGGACAGGGCCATGGCTACACCTTC.